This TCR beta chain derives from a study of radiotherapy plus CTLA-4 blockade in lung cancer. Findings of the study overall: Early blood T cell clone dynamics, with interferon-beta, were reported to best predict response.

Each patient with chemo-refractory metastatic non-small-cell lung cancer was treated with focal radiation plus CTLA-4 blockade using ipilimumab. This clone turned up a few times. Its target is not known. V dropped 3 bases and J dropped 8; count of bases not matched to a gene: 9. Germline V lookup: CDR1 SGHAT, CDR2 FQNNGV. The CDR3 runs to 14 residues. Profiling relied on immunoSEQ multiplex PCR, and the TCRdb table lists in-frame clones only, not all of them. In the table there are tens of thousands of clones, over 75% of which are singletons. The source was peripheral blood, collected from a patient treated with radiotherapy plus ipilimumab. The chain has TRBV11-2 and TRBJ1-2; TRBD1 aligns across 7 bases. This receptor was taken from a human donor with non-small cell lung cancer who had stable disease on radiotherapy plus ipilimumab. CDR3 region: CASSFFVTGAGYTF. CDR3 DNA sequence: TGTGCCAGCAGCTTCTTCGTTACAGGGGCGGGCTACACCTTC.